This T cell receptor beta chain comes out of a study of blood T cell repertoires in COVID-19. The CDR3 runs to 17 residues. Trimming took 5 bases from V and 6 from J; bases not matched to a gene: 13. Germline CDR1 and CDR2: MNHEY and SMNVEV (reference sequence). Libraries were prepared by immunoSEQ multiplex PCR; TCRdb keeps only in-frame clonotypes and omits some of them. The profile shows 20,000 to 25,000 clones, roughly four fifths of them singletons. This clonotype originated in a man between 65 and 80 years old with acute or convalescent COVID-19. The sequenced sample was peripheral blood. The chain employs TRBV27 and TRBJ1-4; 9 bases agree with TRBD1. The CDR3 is CASSLTTPGQGYEKLFF. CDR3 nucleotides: TGTGCCAGCAGTCTAACCACGCCGGGACAGGGCTATGAAAAACTGTTTTTT. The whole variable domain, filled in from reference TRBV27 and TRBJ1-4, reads EAQVTQNPRYLITVTGKKLTVTCSQNMNHEYMSWYRQDPGLGLRQIYYSMNVEVTDKGDVPEGYKVSRKEKRNFPLILESPSPNQTSLYFCASSLTTPGQGYEKLFFGSGTQLSVL.